This T cell receptor beta chain emerged from a study of blood T cell repertoires in COVID-19. Background on the study: Researchers got acute and convalescent COVID-19 samples from the United States, Italy and Spain.

Sequencing used immunoSEQ multiplex PCR; TCRdb keeps in-frame clones, though not all of them. The sample holds about 300,000 clones; over 75% are singletons and the top ten take about 10%. V was clipped by 5 bases and J by 7 bases; unmatched bases: 10. Germline V CDR1 and CDR2: MDHEN, SYDVKM. The CDR3 contains 15 residues. The sample consisted of PBMCs or T cells enriched from blood (not recorded which). The source of this sequence is a young woman who had recovered from COVID-19. This chain connects TRBV28 to TRBJ1-2; 10 positions agree with TRBD1. The CDR3 loop reads CASSARQGAISGYTF. In DNA form, the CDR3 reads TGTGCCAGCAGTGCCCGACAGGGGGCAATTAGTGGCTACACCTTC.